Following are 2 T cell receptor beta chains from one sample sequenced in a study of CD8 T cells in Susac syndrome. A quantity of roughly 0.5 to 1 ug RNA underwent reverse transcription using random hexamers. One entry per CDR3 protein, called by TCRdb with MiXCR from the immunoSEQ multiplex PCR reads. The sample lists a few hundred thousand distinct CDR3 sequences, roughly 96% occurring once. Sequencing input: CD4+ T cells from PBMCs. Receptor source: a human donor with multiple sclerosis.

The chain employs TRBV3-1 and TRBJ2-1; 8 positions agree with TRBD2. Germline CDR1 LGHDT, CDR2 YNNKEL (reference sequence). The ends lost 3 bases at V and 10 bases at J; junction bases unmatched: 5. This CDR3 spans 13 amino acids. CDR3 region: CASSQASGGEQFF. For the CDR3, the DNA is TGTGCCAGCAGCCAGGCCTCGGGGGGGGAGCAGTTCTTC.

This clonotype showed up just once. The chain uses TRBV29-1 and TRBJ1-3; D may be TRBD1 (5 bases). Germline V gives CDR1 SQVTM, CDR2 ANQGSEA. The CDR3 has 14 amino acids. Trimming pared 2 bases from V and 3 bases from J, leaving 11 bases between. CDR3 sequence reads: CSVETPGSGNTIYF. For the CDR3, the DNA is TGCAGCGTTGAAACCCCAGGGAGTGGAAACACCATATATTTT. Filled out from reference TRBV29-1 and TRBJ1-3, the complete variable domain reads SAVISQKPSRDICQRGTSLTIQCQVDSQVTMMFWYRQQPGQSLTLIATANQGSEATYESGFVIDKFPISRPNLTFSTLTVSNMSPEDSSIYLCSVETPGSGNTIYFGEGSWLTVV.